Following are 5 T cell receptor beta chains from one sample sequenced in a study of T cell changes during pregnancy in multiple sclerosis. The protocol was immunoSEQ multiplex PCR, while the TCRdb copy is restricted to in-frame clones and leaves out a portion. This table has 57,000 or so clones, less than 95% appearing once. Sequencing was performed on peripheral blood, taken after pregnancy. The receptors derive from a female donor in good health, enrolled as a control in a pregnancy study.

The chain carries TRBV7-3 and TRBJ2-2; D is possibly TRBD2 (5 bases). The V gene's germline CDR1 is SGHTA and CDR2 FQGTGA. There are 16 residues in the CDR3. V was clipped by 1 base and J by 5 bases, with 14 bases between them. CDR3 in DNA: TGTGCCAGCAGCTTAAGGGCAGGAGGAGAGACCGGGGAGCTGTTTTTT. It yields the protein CASSLRAGGETGELFF.

The rearrangement uses TRBV10-3 and TRBJ1-2; 7 nucleotides line up with TRBD1. Trimming removed 1 base from V and 8 bases from J; junction bases left unmatched: 4. Germline V lookup: CDR1 ENHRY, CDR2 SYGVKD. The CDR3 consists of 13 residues. The CDR3 coding sequence is TGTGCCATCAGTGAGTTGACAGGGCCCGGCTACACCTTC. It specifies CAISELTGPGYTF.

This chain uses TRBV5-4 with TRBJ1-1; possibly TRBD1 for D (6 bases). Trimming pared 1 base from V and 4 bases from J, leaving 17 bases between. The germline CDR1 and CDR2 sequences are SGHNT and YYREEE (reference sequence). This CDR3 region has 16 residues. This chain's CDR3 is CASSLIGGAGGTEAFF. The CDR3 region has the DNA TGTGCCAGCAGCTTGATAGGGGGGGCGGGGGGCACTGAAGCTTTCTTT.

A single count supports this clone. The chain links TRBV5-1 to TRBJ2-1, with 7 bases identical to TRBD1. Germline V gene sequence: CDR1 SGHRS, CDR2 YFSETQ. The CDR3 spans 14 residues. J was trimmed by 2 bases and V by 4 bases; bases with no gene match: 3. CDR3 sequence: CASSEGAPYNEQFF. CDR3 in DNA: TGCGCCAGCAGCGAGGGGGCCCCCTACAATGAGCAGTTCTTC.

J is TRBJ1-4 and V is TRBV4-3, with 8 bases identical to TRBD1. J lost 8 bases, V lost 1 base, and 9 bases had no gene match. The length of the CDR3 is 16 residues. From germline, CDR1 is LGHNA and CDR2 YSLEER. CDR3: CASSQARQGMNEKLFF. DNA for the CDR3: TGCGCCAGCAGCCAAGCTAGACAGGGGATGAACGAAAAACTGTTTTTT.